These 22 T cell receptor beta chains share one sample of origin, sequenced in a study of T cells in localized non-small cell lung cancer. TCRdb's table, derived via immunoSEQ multiplex PCR, lists solely in-frame clones and lacks some. The profile shows approximately 31,000 clones, roughly 94% of them singletons. Specimen: peripheral blood, collected before any cancer treatment. These receptors originate from a woman aged 35-75 years with stage I lung adenocarcinoma.

This chain links TRBV28 with TRBJ1-6; maybe TRBD1 (5 bases). The CDR3 has 13 amino acids. The V gene's germline CDR1 is MDHEN and CDR2 SYDVKM. Trimming removed 3 bases at V and 9 bases at J, with 9 bases between. The CDR3 region is CASSLLQASPLHF. CDR3 bases: TGTGCCAGCAGTTTGCTACAGGCTTCACCCCTCCACTTT.

The chain employs TRBV7-2 and TRBJ2-7; no clear D gene. The V end lost 1 base, the J end lost 7 bases, and 11 bases lay between the germline ends. This CDR3 is 13 amino acids long. Per the germline V gene, CDR1 is SGHTA and CDR2 is FQGNSA. CDR3 loop: CASSLEVPREQYF. DNA of the CDR3: TGTGCCAGCAGCTTAGAAGTCCCCCGGGAGCAGTACTTC.

The chain recombines TRBV19 with TRBJ1-3; possible D gene TRBD1, 5 bases. Germline CDR1 reads LNHDA; CDR2 reads SQIVND (reference sequence). This CDR3 has 14 amino acids. V was clipped by 7 bases and J by 0 bases, with 10 bases between them. The DNA for the CDR3 is TGTGCCAGTACCCTCAGGGACTCTGGAAACACCATATATTTT. Its translation: CASTLRDSGNTIYF.

J is TRBJ1-1 and V is TRBV10-2; D unclear. This CDR3 is built from 13 residues. V was trimmed by 8 bases and J by 0 bases, leaving 10 bases between them. From germline, CDR1 is WSHSY and CDR2 SAAADI. Here the CDR3 DNA reads TGCGCCAGCCGCATGAGCATGAACACTGAAGCTTTCTTT. Translating it yields CASRMSMNTEAFF.

V usage is TRBV11-2 and J usage is TRBJ1-1; D possibly corresponds to TRBD1 (5 bases). Germline CDR1 is SGHAT and CDR2 is FQNNGV. V was trimmed by 5 bases and J by 11 bases, leaving 18 bases between them. The CDR3 consists of 13 residues. CDR3 in DNA: TGTGCCAGCAGCCCACGGGGCGCCGTGGATGCTTTCTTT. Protein: CASSPRGAVDAFF.

The chain combines TRBV11-2 with TRBJ1-5; no reliable D call. This CDR3 contains 15 residues. V was cut by 1 base and J by 1 base, with 8 bases left in between. Germline CDR1 reads SGHAT; CDR2 reads FQNNGV. The CDR3 loop reads CASSLGTLSNQPQHF. The CDR3 nucleotides are TGTGCCAGCAGCTTAGGGACGTTGAGCAATCAGCCCCAGCATTTT. The full variable domain, in which reference TRBV11-2 and TRBJ1-5 provide the parts outside the CDR3, is EAGVAQSPRYKIIEKRQSVAFWCNPISGHATLYWYQQILGQGPKLLIQFQNNGVVDDSQLPKDRFSAERLKGVDSTLKIQPAKLEDSAVYLCASSLGTLSNQPQHFGDGTRLSIL.

The chain links TRBV28 to TRBJ1-3; no firm D call. CDR1 is MDHEN, CDR2 SYDVKM, per germline. The CDR3 covers 16 residues. Trimming removed 3 bases from V and 0 bases from J, with 12 bases in between. CDR3 sequence reads: CASSLTGLTSGNTIYF. The CDR3 region has the DNA TGTGCCAGCAGTTTGACTGGACTGACCTCTGGAAACACCATATATTTT.

The rearrangement joins TRBV9 to TRBJ1-2; D possibly corresponds to TRBD1 (5 bases). V lost 1 base and J lost 6, with 10 bases in between. The CDR3 runs to 13 residues. Germline-derived CDR1 and CDR2 are SGDLS and YYNGEE. As DNA, the CDR3 is TGTGCCAGCAGCGTACAGGGTATTAATGGCTACACCTTC. Translating it yields CASSVQGINGYTF.

V gene TRBV28 combines with J gene TRBJ2-7; tentative D call: TRBD1 (5 bases). Germline CDR1 reads MDHEN; CDR2 reads SYDVKM. Between the trimmed V and J ends, which lost 5 bases and 9 bases, there was a span of 23 bases. This CDR3 has 15 residues. CDR3 nucleotides: TGTGCCAGCAGTATCCCGACGGCTATAAATAGGGGGCAGTACTTC. This translates into CASSIPTAINRGQYF.

This rearrangement joins TRBV10-3 to TRBJ1-5; the D gene is possibly TRBD1 (5 bases). This CDR3 has 17 residues. The germline CDR1 and CDR2 sequences are ENHRY and SYGVKD. Between the trimmed V and J ends, which lost 0 bases and 4 bases, there was a span of 16 bases. The CDR3: CAISESQVMGSNQPQHF. The DNA of the CDR3 is TGTGCCATCAGTGAGTCACAGGTCATGGGTTCGAATCAGCCCCAGCATTTT.

The rearrangement links TRBV5-4 to TRBJ2-5; D is possibly TRBD2 (7 bases). The CDR3 extends over 16 amino acids. Germline CDR1 SGHNT, CDR2 YYREEE (reference sequence). V was trimmed by 4 bases and J by 1 base, leaving 17 bases between them. This CDR3 is CASSLPRGGVQETQYF. CDR3 in DNA: TGTGCCAGCAGCCTACCACGAGGGGGGGTCCAAGAGACCCAGTACTTC. The variable domain in full, completed from reference TRBV5-4 and TRBJ2-5, reads ETGVTQSPTHLIKTRGQQVTLRCSSQSGHNTVSWYQQALGQGPQFIFQYYREEENGRGNFPPRFSGLQFPNYSSELNVNALELDDSALYLCASSLPRGGVQETQYFGPGTRLLVL.

The genes are TRBV6-4 and TRBJ1-1; D gene uncertain. Per germline, CDR1 MRHNA and CDR2 SNTAGT. The V gene lost 4 bases and the J gene lost 4 bases, with 10 bases spanning the gap. The CDR3 has 13 amino acids. CDR3 in DNA: TGTGCCAGCAGTGTTCAGGAGGGCACTGAAGCTTTCTTT. This codes for CASSVQEGTEAFF.

The V call is TRBV5-1, the J call TRBJ1-2, with D possibly being TRBD1 (5 bases). The CDR3 totals 14 residues. CDR1 is SGHRS, CDR2 YFSETQ, per germline. The germline V and J ends were trimmed by 0 bases and 6 bases, with 12 bases remaining between them. The CDR3 bases are TGCGCCAGCAGCTTGGCCGGGGGTTCCAATGGCTACACCTTC. Residues: CASSLAGGSNGYTF.

CDR3 sequence reads: CASSWTEANEKLFF. In DNA, the CDR3 is TGTGCCAGCAGCTGGACGGAAGCTAATGAAAAACTGTTTTTT. V and J are TRBV7-8 and TRBJ1-4, with D unclear. This CDR3 region has 14 residues. Trimming shortened V by 4 bases and J by 3 bases, and 9 bases separated the two germline ends. Looked up from germline, CDR1 is SGHVS and CDR2 is FQNEAQ. Together with reference TRBV7-8 and TRBJ1-4, the CDR3 gives the full variable domain: GAGVSQSPRYKVAKRGQDVALRCDPISGHVSLFWYQQALGQGPEFLTYFQNEAQLDKSGLPSDRFFAERPEGSVSTLKIQRTQQEDSAVYLCASSWTEANEKLFFGSGTQLSVL.

The chain recombines TRBV18 with TRBJ1-1, with 8 bases identical to TRBD1. The germline gives CDR1 KGHSH, CDR2 LQKENI. The V gene end was trimmed by 3 bases and the J gene end by 0 bases; junction bases not matched to a gene: 9. The CDR3 is 17 residues long. DNA for the CDR3: TGTGCCAGCTCACCGACGACAGGGGCCTCGATGAACACTGAAGCTTTCTTT. Amino acid sequence: CASSPTTGASMNTEAFF.

The CDR3 region has the DNA TGTGCCAGCAAGGGGGTGAGCGGGAGGGTCTCAGATACGCAGTATTTT. Its translation is CASKGVSGRVSDTQYF. V and J are TRBV2 and TRBJ2-3; 10 nucleotides agree with TRBD2. The CDR3 sequence is 16 residues long. V shed 7 bases, J shed 4 bases, and the junction held 11 bases outside the gene matches. Looked up from germline, CDR1 is SNHLY and CDR2 is FYNNEI. Using reference TRBV2 and TRBJ2-3 for the parts outside the CDR3, the full variable domain is EPEVTQTPSHQVTQMGQEVILRCVPISNHLYFYWYRQILGQKVEFLVSFYNNEISEKSEIFDDQFSVERPDGSNFTLKIRSTKLEDSAMYFCASKGVSGRVSDTQYFGPGTRLTVL.

The V call is TRBV5-1, the J call TRBJ2-7; D gene ambiguous. CDR1 and CDR2 (germline): SGHRS, YFSETQ. Between the trimmed V and J ends, which lost 4 bases and 5 bases, there was a span of 10 bases. This CDR3 is built from 12 residues. This CDR3 is CASSLDVNEQYF. The DNA for the CDR3 is TGCGCCAGCAGCCTCGATGTTAACGAGCAGTACTTC.

The genes are TRBV20-1 and TRBJ1-1; tentatively, D is TRBD1 (5 bases). CDR3 length: 11 amino acids. CDR1 is DFQATT, CDR2 SNEGSKA, per germline (reference sequence). The ends were cut back, 4 bases at V and 8 bases at J, with 11 bases in the middle. The CDR3 DNA reads TGCAGTGCTAAGCAACAGGTAGAAGCTTTCTTT. Protein product: CSAKQQVEAFF.

The chain recombines TRBV19 with TRBJ1-6; D possibly corresponds to TRBD1 (5 bases). This CDR3 has 17 amino acids. Trimming left V 5 bases short and J 0 bases short, with 14 bases between. From germline, CDR1 is LNHDA and CDR2 SQIVND (reference sequence). In nucleotides, the CDR3 is TGTGCCAGTAGTCCAGACAGAAGAAGCTCCTATAATTCACCCCTCCACTTT. The encoded protein is CASSPDRRSSYNSPLHF.

CDR3 DNA sequence: TGTGCCAGCAGCCGTAGTACCGTAAGCTCCTACGAGCAGTACTTC. It encodes CASSRSTVSSYEQYF. The gene calls are TRBV11-2 and TRBJ2-7; unclear D gene. Trimming cost V 5 bases and J 0 bases, with 14 bases left between them. Germline V CDR1 and CDR2: SGHAT, FQNNGV. The length of the CDR3 is 15 residues.

J is TRBJ2-5 and V is TRBV10-3; 10 positions match TRBD2. Germline trimming cut 5 bases from V and 5 bases from J; bases unmatched to any gene: 8. The germline gives CDR1 ENHRY, CDR2 SYGVKD. The CDR3 is 15 residues long. The CDR3 sequence is CAISLSSGRGETQYF. CDR3 in DNA: TGTGCCATCAGTTTATCTAGCGGGAGAGGGGAGACCCAGTACTTC.

The gene calls are TRBV7-9 and TRBJ1-1, with 7 bases lining up with TRBD1. This CDR3 region has 14 residues. The V gene's germline CDR1 is SEHNR and CDR2 FQNEAQ (reference sequence). V gave up 4 bases and J gave up 9 bases; unmatched junction bases: 11. CDR3 in DNA: TGTGCCAGCAGCTCTCAGGGGGGGCAGGAGAAAGCTTTCTTT. Translating it yields CASSSQGGQEKAFF.